What follows describes a single T cell receptor beta chain. This clonotype was detected a few times. Its specific antigen is unknown. Base qualities are missing; no much larger clone stands one base away. Systemically healthy Caucasian individuals from Russia, some 36 in total and aged about 6 to 100 years, were included as donors. Ten milliliters of peripheral blood were drawn from each donor into EDTA-treated Vacutainer tubes. PBMCs were isolated by Ficoll-Paque density-gradient centrifugation, with at least 6 million obtained per sample. Trizol reagent was used to extract total RNA from the PBMCs, yielding at least 6 micrograms per sample. For every donor, flow cytometry on a PBMC aliquot measured the percentage of naive CD45RAhigh/CD27high T cells. This specimen belongs to a study of blood T cells in healthy people across ages (dated by TCRdb to 2015 to 2017). Study-level background: In model experiments, template switching captured about one uniquely barcoded TCR beta cDNA molecule for every two T cells. Using deep sequencing normalized with unique cDNA molecular identifiers, the study measured how TCR beta repertoire diversity changes with age. Donors were grouped into four age groups: young (average roughly 17 years), middle-aged (39), aged (approximately 58) and long-lived (just over 80). Two additional independent replicas of 1 million unique cDNA reads from the same blood draw were analyzed for two donors (one aged 18 to 30 and one aged 80 or older). The full study reports these points: Estimates of total diversity based on one million sequenced T cells were regarded as lower bounds and as underestimates. Compared with the aged group, the long-lived group had more naive CD4+ T cells, fewer expanded clones and increased TCR diversity, suggesting age selection. Observed TCR beta diversity per million T cells fell roughly linearly with age, and a significant reduction was already apparent by age roughly 40. Since profiling was done on bulk unsorted PBMCs, naive and antigen-experienced compartments could not be conclusively compared. The CMV infection status of donors was not known, potentially confounding age-related changes in expanded clonotypes. The percentage of naive T cells measured by flow cytometry correlated strongly with observed TCR beta diversity.

The library came from 5' RACE. For sequencing, an Illumina HiSeq 2500 was employed. A second roughly 6 to 11 cycle PCR used a sample-barcoded 5' primer and a J-beta primer mix. A template-switch 5' adaptor carrying 12 random nucleotides introduced a unique molecular identifier onto each TCR beta cDNA molecule. Each sample yielded at least 3 million CDR3-containing paired-end reads. All of the RNA was converted into first-strand cDNA using the Mint cDNA synthesis kit, with a TRBC-specific oligonucleotide serving as the primer. Following uracil-DNA glycosylase treatment, all cDNA underwent a first 18-cycle PCR with the universal primers M1SS and BC2_uni_R. Regarding the original processing steps: For normalization, 1 million high-quality reads were randomly selected from each sample, with every read carrying a distinct molecular identifier. Instead of being binned into consensus sequences, reads that shared molecular identifiers were thrown out. MiTCR, with a Q25 quality threshold and the strictest error-elimination algorithm, was used for CDR3 identification, clonotype clustering and error correction. A nonparametric unseen species model using Euler transformation provided a lower-bound estimate of total TCR beta diversity. The public reads were run again by TCRdb, first through fastp at Q25 and then through MiXCR, and only productive beta chains were kept. Identical CDR3 protein sequences are pooled into one entry, listed with their most common genes and DNA. For this entry, the V and J calls and clone size follow TCRdb and not the study's own pipeline. For this sample the table gives about 800,000 distinct CDR3 sequences, of which roughly 25% were detected only once. The leading ten clones occupy under 4.5% of the sample.

Per the germline V gene, SNHLY is the CDR1 and FYNNEI is the CDR2. Relative to germline, V is 11 bases shorter and J is 1 base shorter, with 9 bases between their ends. From cysteine to phenylalanine, the CDR3 is 11 amino acids long. Left in the record is the CDR3 DNA by itself, 33 bases read in frame from the first base. These records were also assigned to another study, of T cells of mothers and their children. The second publication reports: The donors were nine systemically healthy Caucasian individuals, made up of three mothers and their six children. cDNA synthesis used all of the extracted RNA, with 1.5 ug of RNA in each 15 ul reaction. In the second PCR, sample barcodes and 2-4 random nucleotides were introduced via the M1S primer. Over 8 million TCR beta CDR3 reads came from each mother, compared with approximately 2.8 million reads from each child. Thymic selection shapes the output of TCR recombination in a similar way in related and unrelated pairs, and inherited differences have a minor effect. Normalized repertoire overlap was always found to be slightly, but never significantly, higher in related mother-child pairs than in unrelated mother-child pairs. Persistent microchimeric T cell clones were not detected, at a sensitivity of roughly 100 clones per million clonotypes. In the study, deep NGS was used to compare the TCR beta repertoires of mothers and children, and features distinguishing related mother-child pairs from unrelated individuals were sought. The mean age was roughly 36 +/- 4 years for the mothers and around 10 +/- 4 years for the children. After adapters were ligated using NEBNext reagents, the libraries underwent 100+100 nt paired-end sequencing on an Illumina HiSeq 2000. Mother and child libraries were prepared a month apart and sequenced in separate runs to prevent cross-contamination. Each donor had between about 450,000 and 2,100,000 distinct TCR beta clonotypes identified. Naive TCR beta clonotypes were estimated from low-frequency clonotypes matched to each donor's FACS-determined naive share, without sorting.

The source of this sequence is a boy between 10 and 17 years old in good health. The specimen sequenced was blood. The chain uses TRBV2 and TRBJ2-7, with the D gene call left open. The CDR3 reads as follows: CACELSYEQYF. The nucleotide sequence is given as TGTGCCTGCGAACTTTCCTACGAGCAGTACTTC.